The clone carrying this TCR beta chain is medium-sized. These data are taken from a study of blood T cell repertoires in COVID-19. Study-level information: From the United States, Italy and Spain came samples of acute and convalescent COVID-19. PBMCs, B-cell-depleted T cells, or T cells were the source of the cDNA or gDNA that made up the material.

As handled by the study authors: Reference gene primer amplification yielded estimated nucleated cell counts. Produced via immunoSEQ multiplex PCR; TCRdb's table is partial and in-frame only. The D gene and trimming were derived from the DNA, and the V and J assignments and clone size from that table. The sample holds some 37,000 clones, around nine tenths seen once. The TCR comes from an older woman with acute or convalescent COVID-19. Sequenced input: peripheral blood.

The CDR3 DNA reads TGTGCCAGCAGTGAATTATCCTACAATGAGCAGTTCTTC. Amino acids: CASSELSYNEQFF. This chain joins TRBV6-1 and TRBJ2-1, with no clear D. The CDR3 has 13 residues. Germline assignment: CDR1 MNHNS and CDR2 SASEGT. Deletions cut 2 bases from V and 1 base from J, with 3 bases between.